What follows are 10 T cell receptor beta chains derived from one specimen sequenced in a study of blood T cell repertoires in COVID-19. Profiled with immunoSEQ multiplex PCR; TCRdb holds only in-frame clones, not every one. The profile covers roughly 260,000 clones, with about 85% appearing a single time and about 4% taken by the ten largest. Sequencing was done on a sample of peripheral blood. These receptors were taken from a man aged 60 to 75 who had recovered from COVID-19.

As regards this clone: Compared with germline, one end of the junction differs, possibly owing to a read error. The chain recombines TRBV6-2 or TRBV6-3 with TRBJ2-7; maybe TRBD1 (6 bases). Germline V gene lookup returns CDR1 MNHEY and CDR2 SVGEGT. This CDR3 region has 14 residues. CDR3 bases: TGTGCCAGCAGTGACTCGCCTAGACTACAGGGTCCGTACTTC. Translating gives CASSDSPRLQGPYF.

The chain carries TRBV4-1 and TRBJ1-2; D call uncertain. CDR1 and CDR2 (germline): MGHRA, YSYEKL. CDR3 length equals 16 residues. V lost 0 bases and J lost 3, with 14 bases in between. The CDR3 coding sequence is TGCGCCAGCAGCCAAGATCTAACGGAGGGCTACTATGGCTACACCTTC. This gives the protein CASSQDLTEGYYGYTF.

The CDR3 region is CASSPGTGNTEAFF. CDR3 bases: TGTGCCAGCTCACCAGGAACAGGGAACACTGAAGCTTTCTTT. The chain carries TRBV18 and TRBJ1-1, with a tentative D call TRBD1 (5 bases). The V end lost 2 bases, the J end lost 1 base, and 8 bases lay between the germline ends. This CDR3 comprises 14 residues. CDR1 is KGHSH and CDR2 is LQKENI in the germline V gene.

The V gene is TRBV6-5, the J gene TRBJ1-3; D may be TRBD1 (6 bases). V lost 5 bases to trimming and J lost 3 bases, with 14 bases between them. Per the germline V gene, CDR1 is MNHEY and CDR2 is SVGAGI. The CDR3 contains 15 residues. The CDR3 DNA sequence: TGTGCCAGCAGTACGGACAGTTTGGGTGGAAACACCATATATTTT. This sequence encodes CASSTDSLGGNTIYF.

This sequence joins TRBV2 and TRBJ1-2, with 8 positions matching TRBD1. V was clipped by 6 bases and J by 4 bases; unmatched bases: 7. Germline V gene sequence: CDR1 SNHLY, CDR2 FYNNEI. The CDR3 extends over 14 amino acids. The CDR3 DNA sequence: TGTGCCAGCAGAGATACCGGGACAGGCTATGGCTACACCTTC. Protein: CASRDTGTGYGYTF. The full variable domain, its missing parts supplied by reference TRBV2 and TRBJ1-2, is EPEVTQTPSHQVTQMGQEVILRCVPISNHLYFYWYRQILGQKVEFLVSFYNNEISEKSEIFDDQFSVERPDGSNFTLKIRSTKLEDSAMYFCASRDTGTGYGYTFGSGTRLTVV.

The chain's CDR3 is CASSRDMGTDTQYF. The CDR3, as DNA: TGTGCCAGCAGCCGGGACATGGGCACAGATACGCAGTATTTT. The J gene is TRBJ2-3, the V gene TRBV5-6, with TRBD1 as a possible D gene (6 bases). This CDR3 region has 14 residues. Looked up from germline, CDR1 is SGHDT and CDR2 is YYEEEE. V was clipped by 4 bases and J by 1 base, with 10 bases between them.

The rearrangement links TRBV14 to TRBJ2-1; D is ambiguous. Trimming left V 0 bases short and J 2 bases short, with 8 bases between. The CDR3 length is 15 residues. Germline CDR1 and CDR2: SGHDN and FVKESK. The CDR3: CASSQDFGPYNEQFF. In DNA, the CDR3 is TGTGCCAGCAGCCAAGATTTCGGTCCCTACAATGAGCAGTTCTTC.

This clone has only one observation. V and J are TRBV18 and TRBJ2-7; 8 nucleotides match TRBD1. J gave up 5 bases and V 1 base, and 4 bases lay outside the gene matches. There are 14 residues in the CDR3. Germline V gene sequence: CDR1 KGHSH, CDR2 LQKENI. The CDR3 is CASSPLQGADEQYF. Written as DNA, the CDR3 is TGTGCCAGCTCACCACTCCAGGGGGCCGACGAGCAGTACTTC.

This chain connects TRBV7-9 to TRBJ2-2; 9 nucleotides agree with TRBD1. V dropped 4 bases and J dropped 7; count of bases not matched to a gene: 4. CDR1 is SEHNR, CDR2 FQNEAQ, per germline (reference sequence). This CDR3 is built from 14 residues. This CDR3 is CASSSTGGSGELFF. Written as DNA, the CDR3 is TGTGCCAGCAGCTCGACAGGGGGAAGCGGGGAGCTGTTTTTT.

The rearrangement joins TRBV7-9 to TRBJ2-5, with a possible D match to TRBD1 (5 bases). Trimming removed 6 bases at V and 4 bases at J, with 21 bases between. The CDR3 length is 16 residues. Germline V lookup: CDR1 SEHNR, CDR2 FQNEAQ (reference sequence). The CDR3, as DNA: TGTGCCAGCAGTCACCCGACAACCCAGGGTGGAGAGACCCAGTACTTC. Its protein is CASSHPTTQGGETQYF.